These 29 T cell receptor beta chains were all obtained from the same sample, sequenced in a study of T-cell reconstitution after alpha-beta-depleted transplantation in children. Molecular barcoding with unique molecular identifiers was used for the TCRbeta library. TCRdb used MiXCR to reprocess the PCR reads, holding one entry per CDR3 protein. The profile shows some 400,000 distinct CDR3 sequences, approximately 20% of them singletons. The sequences come from PBMCs from the stem cell graft donor, collected from the stem cell graft. These receptors were obtained from a human donor who donated a stem cell graft to a child with acute myeloid leukemia.

The chain is built from TRBV28 and TRBJ1-2; D gene unclear. V lost 2 bases and J lost 14, with 18 bases in between. CDR3 length: 13 amino acids. The germline V gene encodes CDR1 MDHEN and CDR2 SYDVKM. The CDR3 loop reads CASSLKLHMARTF. The CDR3 region has the DNA TGTGCCAGCAGTTTAAAACTCCATATGGCTAGGACCTTC.

The rearrangement links TRBV6-1 to TRBJ1-5, with D perhaps TRBD1 (5 bases). Per germline, CDR1 MNHNS and CDR2 SASEGT. The CDR3 spans 13 residues. With 6 bases removed from V and 1 base from J, the gap between germline ends came to 7 bases. The CDR3 coding sequence is TGTGCCAGCAGGAGGGGAAGCAATCAGCCCCAGCATTTT. Residues: CASRRGSNQPQHF.

The chain combines TRBV20-1 with TRBJ2-7; a possible D gene is TRBD1 (6 bases). Germline V gene lookup returns CDR1 DFQATT and CDR2 SNEGSKA (reference sequence). This CDR3 is built from 12 residues. V lost 4 bases to trimming and J lost 5 bases, with 12 bases between them. CDR3 sequence reads: CSATDRSNEQYF. CDR3 in DNA: TGCAGTGCTACTGACAGGTCCAACGAGCAGTACTTC.

The chain joins TRBV20-1 to TRBJ1-3; tentatively, D is TRBD1 (5 bases). The germline V gene has CDR1 DFQATT and CDR2 SNEGSKA (reference sequence). The CDR3 is 14 residues long. The germline V and J ends were trimmed by 3 bases and 0 bases, with 9 bases remaining between them. This chain's CDR3 is CSASRGISGNTIYF. As DNA, the CDR3 is TGCAGTGCTAGTAGGGGCATCTCTGGAAACACCATATATTTT.

Only a few counts were recorded for this clonotype. V usage is TRBV12-3 or TRBV12-4 and J usage is TRBJ2-5; TRBD1 or TRBD2 may be the D gene (5 bases each). This CDR3 is built from 14 residues. The ends were cut back, 4 bases at V and 7 bases at J, with 16 bases in the middle. The CDR3 DNA reads TGTGCCAGCAGTTCCGGGGCTCTATTGGGGACCCAGTACTTC. It yields the protein CASSSGALLGTQYF.

V is TRBV15 and J is TRBJ1-1; the D is unclear. The V gene lost 2 bases and the J gene lost 3 bases, with 4 bases spanning the gap. CDR1 is LNHNV, CDR2 YYDKDF, per germline (reference sequence). The CDR3 is 12 residues long. CDR3 DNA sequence: TGTGCCACCAGCAGAAGTTACACTGAAGCTTTCTTT. This gives the protein CATSRSYTEAFF. Looking up the rest from reference TRBV15 and TRBJ1-1 gives the full variable domain: DAMVIQNPRYQVTQFGKPVTLSCSQTLNHNVMYWYQQKSSQAPKLLFHYYDKDFNNEADTPDNFQSRRPNTSFCFLDIRSPGLGDTAMYLCATSRSYTEAFFGQGTRLTVV.

The rearrangement links TRBV12-3 or TRBV12-4 to TRBJ1-5, with 9 bases identical to TRBD1. There are 17 residues in the CDR3. The junction had 9 bases not matched to a gene; V was cut back by 5 bases and J by 1 base. The DNA for the CDR3 is TGTGCCAGCAGTCCCGGACAGGGGATCGGGAGCAATCAGCCCCAGCATTTT. Its translation is CASSPGQGIGSNQPQHF.

The V gene is TRBV28, the J gene TRBJ2-1, with D perhaps TRBD2 (6 bases). The CDR3 extends over 14 amino acids. The germline V gene has CDR1 MDHEN and CDR2 SYDVKM. V lost 6 bases to trimming and J lost 4 bases, with 13 bases between them. CDR3 in amino acids: CASRRRGTYNEQFF. CDR3 nucleotide sequence: TGTGCCAGCAGGAGACGGGGGACGTACAATGAGCAGTTCTTC.

The chain combines TRBV25-1 with TRBJ2-1, with D tentatively TRBD1 or TRBD2 (6 bases each). Trimming pared 2 bases from V and 2 bases from J, leaving 10 bases between. The CDR3 runs 15 residues. Germline V gene data show CDR1 as MGHDK and CDR2 as SYGVNS. DNA of the CDR3: TGTGCCAGCAGTGAAGTCCGGGGGCCCTACAATGAGCAGTTCTTC. This encodes CASSEVRGPYNEQFF. Variable domain in full (rest from reference TRBV25-1 and TRBJ2-1): EADIYQTPRYLVIGTGKKITLECSQTMGHDKMYWYQQDPGMELHLIHYSYGVNSTEKGDLSSESTVSRIRTEHFPLTLESARPSHTSQYLCASSEVRGPYNEQFFGPGTRLTVL.

The sample holds a few counts of this clonotype. The chain carries TRBV6-5 and TRBJ2-7, with D maybe TRBD2 (6 bases). Looked up from germline, CDR1 is MNHEY and CDR2 is SVGAGI. V lost 0 bases to trimming and J lost 5 bases, with 17 bases between them. CDR3 length: 16 amino acids. Written as DNA, the CDR3 is TGTGCCAGCAGTTACTCGGGCCTGACTAGTTTTGACGAGCAGTACTTC. This encodes CASSYSGLTSFDEQYF.

This clonotype was counted between two and nine times. The chain couples TRBV4-1 to TRBJ2-5; 8 positions match TRBD2. V lost 3 bases to trimming and J lost 5 bases; unmatched junction nucleotides: 5. The CDR3 consists of 14 residues. Germline lookup yields CDR1 MGHRA and CDR2 YSYEKL. The CDR3 reads CASSQGLGEETQYF. CDR3 DNA sequence: TGCGCCAGCAGCCAGGGACTAGGAGAGGAGACCCAGTACTTC.

This sequence joins TRBV5-5 and TRBJ2-7, with D possibly TRBD1 on 7 matching bases. This CDR3 comprises 14 residues. The ends were cut back, 6 bases at V and 3 bases at J, with 16 bases in the middle. CDR1 is SGHKS and CDR2 is YYEKEE in the germline V gene (reference sequence). DNA for the CDR3: TGTGCCAGCACTATCGGGCAGGGGGGCTACGAGCAGTACTTC. Residues: CASTIGQGGYEQYF.

This clonotype occurred many times. CDR3 in DNA: TGTGCCAGCAGTGAAAGGCGGACAGCGGGAAGGGAAGATACGCAGTATTTT. Residues: CASSERRTAGREDTQYF. The gene calls are TRBV25-1 and TRBJ2-3, with D possibly TRBD2 on 7 matching bases. The length of the CDR3 is 17 residues. V was trimmed by 2 bases and J by 5 bases, leaving 20 bases between them. Germline assignment: CDR1 MGHDK and CDR2 SYGVNS.

The V and J genes are TRBV29-1 and TRBJ2-7; D is possibly TRBD1 (6 bases). This CDR3 comprises 13 residues. The ends were cut back, 5 bases at V and 0 bases at J, with 11 bases in the middle. Germline CDR1 reads SQVTM; CDR2 reads ANQGSEA. CDR3 residues: CSVNRDTSYEQYF. CDR3 DNA sequence: TGCAGCGTTAACCGGGACACCTCCTACGAGCAGTACTTC.

This clonotype has just a few counts. The rearrangement joins TRBV4-3 to TRBJ2-1, with 14 positions matching TRBD2. This CDR3 has 17 residues. Per the germline V gene, CDR1 is LGHNA and CDR2 is YSLEER. The trim removed 1 base at V and 7 bases at J, leaving 6 bases unmatched. The CDR3 region is CASSQGGLAGGLNEQFF. The CDR3 coding sequence is TGCGCCAGCAGCCAAGGCGGACTAGCGGGAGGTCTAAATGAGCAGTTCTTC.

V usage is TRBV30 and J usage is TRBJ2-1, with D perhaps matching TRBD1 (6 bases). Germline values: CDR1 GTSNPN, CDR2 SVGIG (reference sequence). The CDR3 totals 15 residues. Between the trimmed V and J ends, which lost 4 bases and 4 bases, there was a span of 17 bases. Here the CDR3 DNA reads TGTGCCTGGAAGACAGGCTCCATAGTATACAATGAGCAGTTCTTC. Protein: CAWKTGSIVYNEQFF.

This clonotype was observed a few times. The rearrangement uses TRBV6-1 and TRBJ1-2; tentative D call: TRBD1 (5 bases). CDR3 length equals 15 residues. In germline, CDR1 is MNHNS, CDR2 SASEGT. V dropped 5 bases and J dropped 6 bases, with 19 bases sitting between them. The CDR3 protein is CASSPALWTTHGYTF. The CDR3 nucleotides read TGTGCCAGCAGTCCGGCCTTGTGGACAACGCATGGCTACACCTTC.

The chain uses TRBV20-1 and TRBJ1-1; TRBD1 matches at 10 bases. The germline V gene has CDR1 DFQATT and CDR2 SNEGSKA (reference sequence). V lost 2 bases and J lost 10; bases outside the gene matches: 4. This CDR3 is built from 12 residues. For the CDR3, the DNA is TGCAGTGCTAGACAGACAGGGGGCTCAGCTTTCTTT. The encoded protein is CSARQTGGSAFF.

This clonotype came up many times. V usage is TRBV12-3 or TRBV12-4 and J usage is TRBJ1-2; D gene ambiguous. V dropped 3 bases and J dropped 0 bases, with 11 bases sitting between them. The CDR3 extends over 15 amino acids. CDR3 bases: TGTGCCAGCAGTTTGGTTTGGGCAGCTAACTATGGCTACACCTTC. Protein: CASSLVWAANYGYTF.

This clonotype has just a few counts. The chain is built from TRBV12-3 or TRBV12-4 and TRBJ2-3, with D uncertain. Trimming pared 3 bases from V and 0 bases from J, leaving 10 bases between. The CDR3 runs to 15 residues. CDR3 sequence reads: CASSFSQGSTDTQYF. The CDR3 bases are TGTGCCAGCAGTTTTAGCCAAGGTAGCACAGATACGCAGTATTTT.

This clonotype has just a few counts. V gene TRBV18 combines with J gene TRBJ2-5; tentative D call: TRBD1 (5 bases). The CDR3 totals 12 residues. Looked up from germline, CDR1 is KGHSH and CDR2 is LQKENI. V lost 5 bases and J 7 bases, leaving 11 bases between the germline ends. Here the CDR3 reads CASSNPQGTQYF. CDR3 in DNA: TGTGCCAGCTCAAACCCCCAGGGGACCCAGTACTTC.

This clonotype has a handful of counts. Germline and junction disagree at one end, which may indicate a read error. V usage is TRBV5-1 and J usage is TRBJ2-7; weak D call: TRBD2 (5 bases). The CDR3 runs 12 residues. CDR1 and CDR2 (germline): SGHRS, YFSETQ. In DNA, the CDR3 is TGTGCCAGCAGCCCGGGGTACTACGAGCAGTACTTC. Its translation is CASSPGYYEQYF.

This rearrangement joins TRBV5-1 to TRBJ2-2; 12 bases fit TRBD1. V was pared by 7 bases and J by 3 bases, with 13 bases of the junction left unmatched. Germline CDR1 and CDR2: SGHRS and YFSETQ. This CDR3 has 18 amino acids. The CDR3 bases are TGCGCCAGCCGCTCAGGGACAGGGGGCTTGATCGACACCGGGGAGCTGTTTTTT. Its translation: CASRSGTGGLIDTGELFF. The entire variable domain, with the rest obtained from reference TRBV5-1 and TRBJ2-2, is as follows: KAGVTQTPRYLIKTRGQQVTLSCSPISGHRSVSWYQQTPGQGLQFLFEYFSETQRNKGNFPGRFSGRQFSNSRSEMNVSTLELGDSALYLCASRSGTGGLIDTGELFFGEGSRLTVL.

This clonotype was observed a handful of times. The chain links TRBV7-2 to TRBJ2-3; D gene unclear. There are 12 residues in the CDR3. Trimming left V 6 bases short and J 2 bases short, with 6 bases between. Germline V CDR1 and CDR2: SGHTA, FQGNSA. CDR3 bases: TGTGCCAGCAGGGCAATCACAGATACGCAGTATTTT. Translation gives CASRAITDTQYF.

In this sample, this clonotype turned up a few times. J is TRBJ2-1 and V is TRBV20-1; no definite D call. The germline V gene has CDR1 DFQATT and CDR2 SNEGSKA (reference sequence). CDR3 length equals 14 residues. Trimming pared 6 bases from V and 6 bases from J, leaving 18 bases between. The CDR3 protein is CSADTSETLNEQFF. The CDR3 DNA is TGCAGTGCCGACACCTCCGAGACGCTCAATGAGCAGTTCTTC.

The chain has TRBV15 and TRBJ2-1, with TRBD1 identical over 9 bases. Looked up from germline, CDR1 is LNHNV and CDR2 is YYDKDF (reference sequence). V lost 2 bases and J lost 9; bases outside the gene matches: 2. The CDR3 extends over 13 amino acids. CDR3 region: CATSRPGQGEQFF. The CDR3 nucleotides read TGTGCCACCAGCAGACCGGGACAGGGTGAGCAGTTCTTC.

V usage is TRBV23-1 and J usage is TRBJ2-7; 8 bases are a match to TRBD1. TRBV23-1 is sorted into the ORF group, with uncertain function. This CDR3 spans 18 amino acids. J lost 5 bases, V lost 2 bases, and 17 bases had no gene match. The CDR3 sequence is CASSQPGFNGQGFDEQYF. CDR3 in DNA: TGCGCCAGCAGTCAACCGGGGTTTAACGGACAGGGCTTTGACGAGCAGTACTTC.

The CDR3 DNA follows: TGTGCCAGCACCCTGGGCAGGGCTCAAAAGTACGAGCAGTACTTC. Translation: CASTLGRAQKYEQYF. The chain has TRBV12-3 or TRBV12-4 and TRBJ2-7; possibly TRBD1 for D (5 bases). The CDR3 has 15 amino acids. V lost 7 bases and J lost 4, with 20 bases in between.

Ten or more counts support this clonotype. V and J are TRBV29-1 and TRBJ2-7; D gene unclear. The CDR3 extends over 12 amino acids. CDR1 SQVTM and CDR2 ANQGSEA come from the germline V gene. Trimming stripped 8 bases from V and 2 bases from J, with 13 bases between. The CDR3 protein is CSIESSTYEQYF. CDR3 sequence (DNA): TGCAGCATCGAGAGCTCTACCTACGAGCAGTACTTC.